The 23 T cell receptor beta chains reported below all come from one sample, sequenced in a study of blood T cell repertoires in COVID-19. The assay was immunoSEQ multiplex PCR, and TCRdb's table has in-frame clones only and misses some. The data contain around 120,000 clones, more than 75% of them singletons. The sample comprised peripheral blood. The origin of the receptors is a man in his forties or fifties with acute or convalescent COVID-19.

The V gene is TRBV5-6, the J gene TRBJ1-5; the D is unclear. From germline, CDR1 is SGHDT and CDR2 YYEEEE. Trimming shortened V by 0 bases and J by 0 bases, and 7 bases separated the two germline ends. The CDR3 covers 15 residues. The CDR3 DNA is TGTGCCAGCAGCTTGGGAGGGCCTAGCAATCAGCCCCAGCATTTT. It specifies CASSLGGPSNQPQHF.

The chain employs TRBV30 and TRBJ2-3; 13 nucleotides match TRBD2. The CDR3 has 14 residues. J gave up 8 bases and V 3 bases, and 5 bases lay outside the gene matches. In germline, CDR1 is GTSNPN, CDR2 SVGIG (reference sequence). The CDR3 loop reads CAWRLAGGPGTQYF. CDR3 bases: TGTGCCTGGAGACTAGCGGGAGGGCCAGGTACGCAGTATTTT.

The CDR3 nucleotides are TGTGCCAGCAGCTGGGGACTAGCGGAGAACGAGCAGTACTTC. Translating it yields CASSWGLAENEQYF. The chain couples TRBV7-9 to TRBJ2-7; 11 bases map to TRBD2. Per germline, CDR1 SEHNR and CDR2 FQNEAQ (reference sequence). The CDR3 has 14 amino acids. V dropped 4 bases and J dropped 5; count of bases not matched to a gene: 4.

V gene TRBV7-2 combines with J gene TRBJ2-7, with TRBD2 matching 7 bases. V was pared by 1 base and J by 0 bases, with 12 bases of the junction left unmatched. CDR1 is SGHTA, CDR2 FQGNSA, per germline. The CDR3 totals 18 residues. CDR3 protein: CASSLGLYLAEGSYEQYF. The CDR3 coding sequence is TGTGCCAGCAGCTTAGGTTTGTACCTAGCGGAAGGCTCCTACGAGCAGTACTTC.

This clone has a single count. The CDR3: CASSPGTGWADEQYF. The CDR3 region has the DNA TGTGCCAGCTCACCAGGGACAGGGTGGGCGGACGAGCAGTACTTC. J is TRBJ2-7 and V is TRBV18, with TRBD1 identical over 9 bases. CDR3 length: 15 amino acids. The ends lost 2 bases at V and 5 bases at J; junction bases unmatched: 7. The germline CDR1 and CDR2 sequences are KGHSH and LQKENI.

DNA of the CDR3: TGTGCCAGCAGGGGCTACACAGATACGCAGTATTTT. Encoded protein: CASRGYTDTQYF. The chain links TRBV11-3 to TRBJ2-3, with D uncertain. The ends were cut back, 6 bases at V and 2 bases at J, with 6 bases in the middle. The CDR3 is made up of 12 amino acids. The V gene's germline CDR1 is SGHNT and CDR2 YENEEA.

This clone was seen just once. The V call is TRBV7-6, the J call TRBJ1-1, with D possibly being TRBD1 (6 bases). Germline CDR1 is SGHVS and CDR2 is FNYEAQ. Trimming left V 2 bases short and J 1 base short, with 11 bases between. The CDR3 runs 15 residues. Here the CDR3 DNA reads TGTGCCAGCAGCTTACTAACAGGGCAGAACACTGAAGCTTTCTTT. Translation gives CASSLLTGQNTEAFF.

This rearrangement joins TRBV19 to TRBJ1-2; 12 nucleotides agree with TRBD1. Germline CDR1 reads LNHDA; CDR2 reads SQIVND (reference sequence). J gave up 6 bases and V 3 bases, and 8 bases lay outside the gene matches. The CDR3 extends over 16 amino acids. The CDR3 coding sequence is TGTGCCAGTAGTATTAGAGGGACAGGGGGCGCGAATGGCTACACCTTC. As protein: CASSIRGTGGANGYTF.

The V gene is TRBV14, the J gene TRBJ2-1; 12 bases match TRBD2. V lost 4 bases to trimming and J lost 5 bases; unmatched junction nucleotides: 3. The CDR3 spans 15 residues. Germline loops: CDR1 SGHDN, CDR2 FVKESK. The CDR3 region has the DNA TGTGCCAGCAGCCTGCGACTAGCGGGAGACAATGAGCAGTTCTTC. Protein: CASSLRLAGDNEQFF.

In its sample, this clone was seen once. This chain joins TRBV2 and TRBJ2-4; D gene unclear. Trimming left V 4 bases short and J 0 bases short, with 7 bases between. The CDR3 runs to 14 residues. Germline CDR1 and CDR2: SNHLY and FYNNEI. The DNA for the CDR3 is TGTGCCAGCAGTGCCGACATAGCCAAAAACATTCAGTACTTC. This encodes CASSADIAKNIQYF.

The chain has TRBV10-1 and TRBJ2-3; perhaps TRBD1 as D (6 bases). CDR1 and CDR2 (germline): WNHNN, SYGVQD (reference sequence). This CDR3 has 13 amino acids. V lost 4 bases and J lost 5, with 10 bases in between. The CDR3 is CASSGGPEDTQYF. The DNA of the CDR3 is TGCGCCAGCAGTGGGGGGCCAGAAGATACGCAGTATTTT.

The chain employs TRBV11-3 and TRBJ2-7; D is possibly TRBD2 (5 bases). The CDR3 sequence is 12 residues long. Trimming cost V 6 bases and J 3 bases, with 9 bases left between them. Germline CDR1 and CDR2: SGHNT and YENEEA. The CDR3 bases are TGTGCCAGCAGGGCAGAGGGCTACGAGCAGTACTTC. Translation gives CASRAEGYEQYF. Full variable domain (remainder filled in from reference TRBV11-3 and TRBJ2-7): EAGVVQSPRYKIIEKKQPVAFWCNPISGHNTLYWYLQNLGQGPELLIRYENEEAVDDSQLPKDRFSAERLKGVDSTLKIQPAELGDSAVYLCASRAEGYEQYFGPGTRLTVT.

The V gene is TRBV12-5, the J gene TRBJ1-1; D is undetermined. Between the trimmed V and J ends, which lost 8 bases and 0 bases, there was a span of 16 bases. CDR3 length equals 15 residues. Germline assignment: CDR1 LGHNT and CDR2 FRNRAP. CDR3: CASKEGRFLNTEAFF. DNA of the CDR3: TGTGCTAGTAAGGAAGGCAGGTTTCTGAACACTGAAGCTTTCTTT.

V is TRBV7-9 and J is TRBJ2-5; TRBD1 might be the D (7 bases). V was trimmed by 7 bases and J by 5 bases, leaving 23 bases between them. Per the germline V gene, CDR1 is SEHNR and CDR2 is FQNEAQ (reference sequence). The CDR3 is made up of 16 amino acids. CDR3 amino acids: CASTSTLRGDYETQYF. DNA of the CDR3: TGTGCCAGCACTTCTACCCTCAGGGGGGATTATGAGACCCAGTACTTC.

The chain combines TRBV2 with TRBJ2-1, with 10 bases aligning to TRBD1. The CDR3 has 13 residues. The V and J ends lost 7 bases and 6 bases, in that order; junction bases with no gene match: 3. Germline lookup yields CDR1 SNHLY and CDR2 FYNNEI. As DNA, the CDR3 is TGTGCCAGCACCCGGGACAGGGGCAATGAGCAGTTCTTC. Protein product: CASTRDRGNEQFF.

This chain links TRBV19 with TRBJ2-3, with 8 bases that match TRBD2. With V trimmed by 6 bases and J by 13 bases, 9 bases remained unmatched. Per germline, CDR1 LNHDA and CDR2 SQIVND (reference sequence). This CDR3 region has 12 residues. CDR3 DNA: TGTGCCAGTAGAAGCGGGAGCCTACGGGAGTATTTT. This codes for CASRSGSLREYF.

The V and J genes are TRBV11-3 and TRBJ2-3; 7 bases match TRBD1. The J segment lost 2 bases and the V segment lost 4 bases, leaving 9 bases of the junction unmatched. Germline V gene lookup returns CDR1 SGHNT and CDR2 YENEEA. CDR3 size: 16 residues. This chain's CDR3 is CASSYRQGASTDTQYF. CDR3 DNA: TGTGCCAGCAGCTACCGACAGGGAGCCTCCACAGATACGCAGTATTTT.

The chain joins TRBV7-9 to TRBJ2-1; 9 bases align to TRBD2. The CDR3 runs to 17 residues. The V and J ends lost 4 bases and 4 bases, in that order; junction bases with no gene match: 11. Germline-derived CDR1 and CDR2 are SEHNR and FQNEAQ (reference sequence). CDR3 nucleotide sequence: TGTGCCAGCAGCTCCTATGGGCGGGAGGGCATTTACAATGAGCAGTTCTTC. It is translated as CASSSYGREGIYNEQFF.

The genes are TRBV5-8 and TRBJ1-2; TRBD1 aligns across 7 bases. This CDR3 contains 14 residues. Trimming cost V 4 bases and J 9 bases; bases outside gene matches: 12. Germline CDR1 and CDR2: SGHTS and YDEGEE. The DNA for the CDR3 is TGTGCCAGCAGCCGTTACAATGACAGGGATCGCTACACCTTC. Its protein is CASSRYNDRDRYTF. Complete variable domain (other parts from reference TRBV5-8 and TRBJ1-2): EAGVTQSPTHLIKTRGQQATLRCSPISGHTSVYWYQQALGLGLQFLLWYDEGEERNRGNFPPRFSGRQFPNYSSELNVNALELEDSALYLCASSRYNDRDRYTFGSGTRLTVV.

The chain's CDR3 is CASRGTGTTNEKLFF. The DNA of the CDR3 is TGCGCCAGCAGAGGGACAGGGACAACTAATGAAAAACTGTTTTTT. The chain employs TRBV5-1 and TRBJ1-4; 9 bases align to TRBD1. In germline, CDR1 is SGHRS, CDR2 YFSETQ. CDR3 length: 15 amino acids. V gave up 5 bases and J gave up 0 bases; unmatched junction bases: 2.

This sequence joins TRBV29-1 and TRBJ2-1; 10 bases line up with TRBD2. This CDR3 is built from 13 residues. Germline V gene lookup returns CDR1 SQVTM and CDR2 ANQGSEA. The V gene end was trimmed by 7 bases and the J gene end by 4 bases; junction bases not matched to a gene: 4. The DNA for the CDR3 is TGCAGCGCCGGGACTAGCGCGTACAATGAGCAGTTCTTC. This translates into CSAGTSAYNEQFF.

The rearrangement joins TRBV6-5 to TRBJ2-7, with a weak D call TRBD2 (6 bases). Trimming left V 4 bases short and J 6 bases short, with 10 bases between. From germline, CDR1 is MNHEY and CDR2 SVGAGI. The CDR3 is 12 amino acids. CDR3 nucleotide sequence: TGTGCCAGCAGTTTGGAGGGATCCGAGCAGTACTTC. Amino acid sequence: CASSLEGSEQYF.

Worth noting for this clone: The same CDR3 arises from other DNA sequences in this sample as well. The J gene is TRBJ1-3, the V gene TRBV5-1; unclear D gene. Trimming left V 0 bases short and J 4 bases short, with 5 bases between. Germline CDR1 is SGHRS and CDR2 is YFSETQ. The CDR3 contains 13 residues. CDR3 amino acids: CASSLGGGNTIYF. DNA for the CDR3: TGCGCCAGCAGCTTGGGCGGGGGAAACACCATATATTTT.